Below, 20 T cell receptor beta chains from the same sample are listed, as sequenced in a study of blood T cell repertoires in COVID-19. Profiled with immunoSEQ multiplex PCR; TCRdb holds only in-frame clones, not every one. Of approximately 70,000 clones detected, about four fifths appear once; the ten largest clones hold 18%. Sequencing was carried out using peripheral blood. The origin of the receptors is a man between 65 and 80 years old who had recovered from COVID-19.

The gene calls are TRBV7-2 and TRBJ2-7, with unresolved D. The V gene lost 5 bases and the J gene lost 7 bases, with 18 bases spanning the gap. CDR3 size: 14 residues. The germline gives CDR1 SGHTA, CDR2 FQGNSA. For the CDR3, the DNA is TGTGCCAGCAGCCCCGGAGACCGAGCTTGGGAGCAGTACTTC. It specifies CASSPGDRAWEQYF. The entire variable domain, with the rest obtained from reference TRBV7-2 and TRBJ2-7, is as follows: GAGVSQSPSNKVTEKGKDVELRCDPISGHTALYWYRQSLGQGLEFLIYFQGNSAPDKSGLPSDRFSAERTGGSVSTLTIQRTQQEDSAVYLCASSPGDRAWEQYFGPGTRLTVT.

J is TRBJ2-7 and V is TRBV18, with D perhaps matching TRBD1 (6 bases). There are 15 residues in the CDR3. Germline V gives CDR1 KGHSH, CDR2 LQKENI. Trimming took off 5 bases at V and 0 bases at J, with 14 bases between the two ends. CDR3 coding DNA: TGTGCCAGCTCATCCCGACAGGCTGACTCCTACGAGCAGTACTTC. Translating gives CASSSRQADSYEQYF.

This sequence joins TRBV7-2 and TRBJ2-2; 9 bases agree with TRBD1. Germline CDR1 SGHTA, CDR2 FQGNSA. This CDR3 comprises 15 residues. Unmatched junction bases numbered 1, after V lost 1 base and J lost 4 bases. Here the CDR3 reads CASSLGQGGTGELFF. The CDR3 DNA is TGTGCCAGCAGCTTAGGACAGGGGGGCACCGGGGAGCTGTTTTTT.

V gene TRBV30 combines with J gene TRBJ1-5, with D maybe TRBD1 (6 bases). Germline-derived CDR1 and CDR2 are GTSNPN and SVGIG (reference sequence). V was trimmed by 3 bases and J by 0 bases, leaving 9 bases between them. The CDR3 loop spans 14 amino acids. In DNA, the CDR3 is TGTGCCTGGAGCGGGACAAATAGCAATCAGCCCCAGCATTTT. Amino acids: CAWSGTNSNQPQHF.

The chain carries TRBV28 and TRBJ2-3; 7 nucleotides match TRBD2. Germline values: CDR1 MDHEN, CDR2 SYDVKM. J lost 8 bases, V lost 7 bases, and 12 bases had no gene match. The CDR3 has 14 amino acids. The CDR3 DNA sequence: TGTGCCAGCACCTGGGGGGAGGGCCGGGTTACGCAGTATTTT. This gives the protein CASTWGEGRVTQYF.

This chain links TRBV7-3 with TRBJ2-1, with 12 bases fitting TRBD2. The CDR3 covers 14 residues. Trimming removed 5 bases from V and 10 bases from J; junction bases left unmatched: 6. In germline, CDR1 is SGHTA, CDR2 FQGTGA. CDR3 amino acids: CASSQLAGGREQFF. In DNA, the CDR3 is TGTGCCAGCAGCCAGCTAGCGGGGGGGCGCGAGCAGTTCTTC. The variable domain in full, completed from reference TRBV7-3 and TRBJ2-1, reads GAGVSQTPSNKVTEKGKYVELRCDPISGHTALYWYRQSLGQGPEFLIYFQGTGAADDSGLPNDRFFAVRPEGSVSTLKIQRTERGDSAVYLCASSQLAGGREQFFGPGTRLTVL.

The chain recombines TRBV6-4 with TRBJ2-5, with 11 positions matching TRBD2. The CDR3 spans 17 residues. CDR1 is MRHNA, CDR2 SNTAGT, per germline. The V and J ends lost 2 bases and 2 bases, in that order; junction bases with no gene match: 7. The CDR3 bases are TGTGCCAGCAGTGACGGGGCTAGCGGGGGGATACAAGAGACCCAGTACTTC. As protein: CASSDGASGGIQETQYF.

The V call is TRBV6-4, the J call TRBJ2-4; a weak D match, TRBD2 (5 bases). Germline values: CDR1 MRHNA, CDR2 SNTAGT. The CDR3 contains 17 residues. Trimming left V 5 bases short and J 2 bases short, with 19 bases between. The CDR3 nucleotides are TGTGCCAGCAGTCCTAGGACTGAGTTTGGGCCCAAAAACATTCAGTACTTC. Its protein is CASSPRTEFGPKNIQYF.

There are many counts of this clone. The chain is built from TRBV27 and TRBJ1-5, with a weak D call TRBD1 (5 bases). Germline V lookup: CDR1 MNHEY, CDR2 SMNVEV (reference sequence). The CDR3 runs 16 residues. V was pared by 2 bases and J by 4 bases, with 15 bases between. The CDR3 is CASSLPRQQPNQPQHF. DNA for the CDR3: TGTGCCAGCAGTTTACCCCGACAGCAGCCAAATCAGCCCCAGCATTTT.

The CDR3 is CASSFRPGQPQFF. In nucleotides, the CDR3 is TGTGCCAGCAGCTTTCGTCCGGGACAGCCGCAGTTCTTC. The chain employs TRBV28 and TRBJ2-1; 7 nucleotides align to TRBD1. This CDR3 spans 13 amino acids. Germline V gene lookup returns CDR1 MDHEN and CDR2 SYDVKM. Trimming took 6 bases from V and 12 from J; bases not matched to a gene: 11.

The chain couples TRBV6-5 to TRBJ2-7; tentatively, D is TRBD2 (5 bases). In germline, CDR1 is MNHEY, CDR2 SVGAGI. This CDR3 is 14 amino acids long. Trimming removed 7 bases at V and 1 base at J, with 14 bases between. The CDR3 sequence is CASTYDRGSYEQYF. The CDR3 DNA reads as TGTGCCAGCACCTACGATCGGGGTTCCTACGAGCAGTACTTC.

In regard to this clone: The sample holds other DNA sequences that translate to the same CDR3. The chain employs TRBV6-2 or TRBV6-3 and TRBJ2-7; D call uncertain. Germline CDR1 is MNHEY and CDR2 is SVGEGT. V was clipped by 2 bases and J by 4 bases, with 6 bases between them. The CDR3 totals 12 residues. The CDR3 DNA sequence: TGTGCCAGCAGTTACGTTCGGTACGAGCAGTACTTC. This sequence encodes CASSYVRYEQYF.

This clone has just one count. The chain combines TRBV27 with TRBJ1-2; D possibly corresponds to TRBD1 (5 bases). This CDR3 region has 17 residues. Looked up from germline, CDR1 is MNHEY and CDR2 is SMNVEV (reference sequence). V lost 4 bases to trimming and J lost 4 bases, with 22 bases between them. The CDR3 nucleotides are TGTGCCAGCAGTTCGCTTCCTGTAGGGGCGCGGAGCTATGGCTACACCTTC. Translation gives CASSSLPVGARSYGYTF.

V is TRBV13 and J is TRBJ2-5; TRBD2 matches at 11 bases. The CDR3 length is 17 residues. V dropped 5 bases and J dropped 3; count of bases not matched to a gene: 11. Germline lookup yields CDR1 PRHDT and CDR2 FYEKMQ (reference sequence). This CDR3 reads CASSARLAGRLEETQYF. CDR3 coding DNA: TGTGCCAGCAGCGCCAGACTAGCGGGGCGTTTAGAAGAGACCCAGTACTTC.

The CDR3 bases are TGTGCCAGCAGTACCCAGTACCAAGAGACCCAGTACTTC. Its translation is CASSTQYQETQYF. This chain connects TRBV2 to TRBJ2-5; D gene uncertain. V was trimmed by 5 bases and J by 0 bases, leaving 7 bases between them. Germline values: CDR1 SNHLY, CDR2 FYNNEI. The CDR3 length is 13 residues.

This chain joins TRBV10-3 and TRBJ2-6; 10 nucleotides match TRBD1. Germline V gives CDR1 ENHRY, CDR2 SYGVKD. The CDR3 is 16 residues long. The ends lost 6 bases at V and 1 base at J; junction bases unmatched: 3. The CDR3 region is CAIRGDRGSGANVLTF. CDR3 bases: TGTGCCATCAGGGGGGACAGGGGATCTGGGGCCAACGTCCTGACTTTC.

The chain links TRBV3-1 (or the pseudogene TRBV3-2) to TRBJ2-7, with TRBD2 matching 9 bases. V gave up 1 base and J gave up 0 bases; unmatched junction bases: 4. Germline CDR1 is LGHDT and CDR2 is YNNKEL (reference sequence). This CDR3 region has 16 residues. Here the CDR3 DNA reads TGTGCCAGCAGCCAAGGACTAGCGGAGAACTCCTACGAGCAGTACTTC. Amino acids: CASSQGLAENSYEQYF.

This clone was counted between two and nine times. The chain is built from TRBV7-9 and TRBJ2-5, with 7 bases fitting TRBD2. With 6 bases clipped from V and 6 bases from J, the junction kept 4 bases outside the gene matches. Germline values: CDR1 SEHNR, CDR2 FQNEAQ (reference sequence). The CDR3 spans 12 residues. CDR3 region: CASSRGEKTQYF. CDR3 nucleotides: TGTGCCAGCAGTCGGGGGGAAAAGACCCAGTACTTC.

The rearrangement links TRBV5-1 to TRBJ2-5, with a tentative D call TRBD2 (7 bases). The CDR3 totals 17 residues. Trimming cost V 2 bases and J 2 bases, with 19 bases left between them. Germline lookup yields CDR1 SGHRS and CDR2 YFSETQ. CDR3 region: CASSLRRLGGAQETQYF. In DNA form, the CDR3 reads TGCGCCAGCAGCTTACGGCGACTAGGGGGGGCGCAAGAGACCCAGTACTTC.

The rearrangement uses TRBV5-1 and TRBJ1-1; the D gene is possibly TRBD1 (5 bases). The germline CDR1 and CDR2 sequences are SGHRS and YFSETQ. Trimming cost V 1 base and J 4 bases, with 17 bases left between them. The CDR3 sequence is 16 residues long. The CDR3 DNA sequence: TGCGCCAGCAGCTTGTCACGGCCCTCAGGGCTCACTGAAGCTTTCTTT. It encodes CASSLSRPSGLTEAFF.